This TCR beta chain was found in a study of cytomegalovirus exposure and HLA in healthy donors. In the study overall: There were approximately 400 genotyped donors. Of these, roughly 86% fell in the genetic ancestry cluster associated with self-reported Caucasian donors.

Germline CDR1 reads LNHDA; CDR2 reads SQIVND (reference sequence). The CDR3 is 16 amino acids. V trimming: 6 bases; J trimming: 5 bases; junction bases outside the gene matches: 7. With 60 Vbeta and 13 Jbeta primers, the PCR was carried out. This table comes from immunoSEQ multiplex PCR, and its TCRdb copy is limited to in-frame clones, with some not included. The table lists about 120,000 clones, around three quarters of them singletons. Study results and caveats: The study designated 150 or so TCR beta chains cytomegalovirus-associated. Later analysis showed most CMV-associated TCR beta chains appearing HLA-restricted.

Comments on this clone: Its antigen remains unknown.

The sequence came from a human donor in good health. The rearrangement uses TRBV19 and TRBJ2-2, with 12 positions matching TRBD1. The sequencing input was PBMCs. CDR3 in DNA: TGTGCCAGTAGAGCCGGGACAGGGGGCACGACCGGGGAGCTGTTTTTT. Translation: CASRAGTGGTTGELFF.